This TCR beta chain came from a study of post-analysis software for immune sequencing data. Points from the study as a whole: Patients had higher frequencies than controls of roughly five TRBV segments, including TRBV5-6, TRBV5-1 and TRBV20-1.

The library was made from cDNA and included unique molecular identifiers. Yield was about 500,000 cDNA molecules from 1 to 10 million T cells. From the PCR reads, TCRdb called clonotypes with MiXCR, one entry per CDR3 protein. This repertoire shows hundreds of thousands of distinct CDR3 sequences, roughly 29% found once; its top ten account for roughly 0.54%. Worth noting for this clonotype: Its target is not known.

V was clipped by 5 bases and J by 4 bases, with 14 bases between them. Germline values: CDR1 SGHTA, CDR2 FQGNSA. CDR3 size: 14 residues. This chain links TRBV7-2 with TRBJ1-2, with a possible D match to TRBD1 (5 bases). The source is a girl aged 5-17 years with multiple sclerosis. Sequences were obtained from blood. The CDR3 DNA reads TGTGCCAGCAGCGGCGGGGGGGGTAGCTATGGCTACACCTTC. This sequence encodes CASSGGGGSYGYTF.